These 19 T cell receptor beta chains originate from one sample sequenced in a study of early T cells in non-severe SARS-CoV-2 infection. TCRdb itself ran the 5' RACE reads through MiXCR, one entry per CDR3 protein. Counted here are over 50,000 distinct CDR3 sequences, around an eighth occurring once; the ten biggest clones make up 2.9%. The sequenced sample consisted of whole blood. All receptors come from an adult who was a healthcare worker with PCR-confirmed SARS-CoV-2 infection or an uninfected control (not recorded which).

This clonotype showed up just a few times. V is TRBV29-1 and J is TRBJ1-1; D unresolved. This CDR3 is built from 13 residues. Trimming removed 6 bases at V and 0 bases at J, with 11 bases between. The germline V gene has CDR1 SQVTM and CDR2 ANQGSEA. CDR3 sequence: CSVRREMNTEAFF. CDR3 sequence (DNA): TGCAGCGTCCGTAGGGAAATGAACACTGAAGCTTTCTTT.

This clonotype was seen ten or more times. V and J are TRBV7-9 and TRBJ1-5, with D unresolved. Between the trimmed V and J ends, which lost 5 bases and 5 bases, there was a span of 10 bases. CDR3 length: 13 amino acids. Germline CDR1 is SEHNR and CDR2 is FQNEAQ (reference sequence). CDR3 protein: CASSGDGDQPQHF. The DNA for the CDR3 is TGTGCCAGCAGCGGAGACGGGGATCAGCCCCAGCATTTT. The variable domain in full, completed from reference TRBV7-9 and TRBJ1-5, reads DTGVSQNPRHKITKRGQNVTFRCDPISEHNRLYWYRQTLGQGPEFLTYFQNEAQLEKSRLLSDRFSAERPKGSFSTLEIQRTEQGDSAMYLCASSGDGDQPQHFGDGTRLSIL.

This clonotype has just a few counts. The rearrangement joins TRBV19 to TRBJ2-3; no reliable D call. Germline V gene sequence: CDR1 LNHDA, CDR2 SQIVND (reference sequence). This CDR3 contains 15 residues. The V end lost 5 bases, the J end lost 2 bases, and 14 bases lay between the germline ends. CDR3 region: CASSFSDQTTDTQYF. DNA for the CDR3: TGTGCCAGTAGTTTCTCAGATCAGACCACAGATACGCAGTATTTT.

This clonotype turned up a few times. The rearrangement uses TRBV29-1 and TRBJ2-5, with D possibly matching TRBD1 (5 bases). The V end lost 4 bases, the J end lost 1 base, and 10 bases lay between the germline ends. CDR1 is SQVTM and CDR2 is ANQGSEA in the germline V gene. This CDR3 is built from 13 residues. This chain's CDR3 is CSVAAGPQETQYF. The CDR3 nucleotides read TGCAGCGTTGCCGCAGGGCCCCAAGAGACCCAGTACTTC.

In this sample, this clonotype turned up a few times. This chain connects TRBV30 to TRBJ1-4; the match to TRBD1 covers 7 bases. V dropped 3 bases and J dropped 0; count of bases not matched to a gene: 7. The CDR3 extends over 16 amino acids. The germline V gene encodes CDR1 GTSNPN and CDR2 SVGIG (reference sequence). The CDR3 is CAWRTGKGATNEKLFF. The CDR3 DNA sequence: TGTGCCTGGAGGACAGGGAAAGGGGCAACTAATGAAAAACTGTTTTTT. Full variable domain (remainder filled in from reference TRBV30 and TRBJ1-4): SQTIHQWPATLVQPVGSPLSLECTVEGTSNPNLYWYRQAAGRGLQLLFYSVGIGQISSEVPQNLSASRPQDRQFILSSKKLLLSDSGFYLCAWRTGKGATNEKLFFGSGTQLSVL.

J is TRBJ2-3 and V is TRBV6-5; TRBD2 matches at 12 bases. The CDR3 loop spans 16 amino acids. Germline V gene lookup returns CDR1 MNHEY and CDR2 SVGAGI. The V and J ends lost 5 bases and 5 bases, in that order; junction bases with no gene match: 8. CDR3: CASSPLAGGQGDTQYF. CDR3 in DNA: TGTGCCAGCAGTCCCCTAGCGGGGGGGCAAGGAGATACGCAGTATTTT.

This clonotype was seen repeatedly, ten times or more. CDR3 sequence (DNA): TGCGCCAGCAGCTTGCTCGCCCTCGGGGGAACACCCCTCCACTTT. As protein: CASSLLALGGTPLHF. The chain carries TRBV5-1 and TRBJ1-6, with a weak D call TRBD1 (5 bases). V gave up 1 base and J gave up 11 bases, with 16 bases separating them. Per germline, CDR1 SGHRS and CDR2 YFSETQ. This CDR3 has 15 residues.

This clonotype showed up just a few times. CDR3 DNA sequence: TGTGCCAGCAGCTTAATGGGGGGCGCTGAGCAGTACTTC. Encoded protein: CASSLMGGAEQYF. The chain links TRBV7-3 to TRBJ2-7, with D perhaps matching TRBD1 or TRBD2 (6 bases each). Germline V CDR1 and CDR2: SGHTA, FQGTGA. The CDR3 sequence is 13 residues long. V shed 1 base and J shed 7 bases, with 11 bases lying between them.

Regarding this clonotype: This may stem from a read error, because a much larger clone lies one nucleotide away. The J gene is TRBJ2-3, the V gene TRBV3-1; 13 bases match TRBD2. Germline V gives CDR1 LGHDT, CDR2 YNNKEL (reference sequence). The ends lost 4 bases at V and 6 bases at J; junction bases unmatched: 13. The CDR3 consists of 18 residues. This CDR3 is CASSRMRLAGGTRDTQYF. The CDR3 nucleotides are TGTGCCAGCAGCCGAATGAGACTAGCGGGAGGCACGCGTGATACGCAGTATTTT.

This clonotype has ten or more counts. The gene calls are TRBV29-1 and TRBJ1-1; TRBD1 matches 8 bases. The germline CDR1 and CDR2 sequences are SQVTM and ANQGSEA. V was clipped by 0 bases and J by 0 bases; unmatched bases: 15. The CDR3 sequence is 19 residues long. The CDR3 loop reads CSVEDLRLEPGQVNTEAFF. Here the CDR3 DNA reads TGCAGCGTTGAAGATCTTCGCTTGGAACCGGGACAGGTGAACACTGAAGCTTTCTTT.

This clonotype was counted ten times or more. V and J are TRBV13 and TRBJ2-4; 9 positions match TRBD2. The CDR3 covers 16 residues. Germline V lookup: CDR1 PRHDT, CDR2 FYEKMQ (reference sequence). Trimming at V came to 3 bases and at J to 0 bases, leaving 3 bases not matched to a gene. CDR3 amino acids: CASSLAGGLAKNIQYF. The CDR3, as DNA: TGTGCCAGCAGCTTGGCGGGAGGGCTAGCCAAAAACATTCAGTACTTC.

At least ten counts were recorded for this clonotype. The V call is TRBV6-5, the J call TRBJ1-1; no clear D gene. Germline lookup yields CDR1 MNHEY and CDR2 SVGAGI. The V and J ends lost 6 bases and 5 bases respectively, with 19 bases between them. CDR3 length: 15 amino acids. Written as DNA, the CDR3 is TGTGCCAGCAGCCCCCGTGGACGGTCGAGGACTGAAGCTTTCTTT. It is translated as CASSPRGRSRTEAFF.

At least ten counts were recorded for this clonotype. The rearrangement uses TRBV3-1 and TRBJ1-5; a weak D match, TRBD1 (5 bases). Trimming took off 5 bases at V and 10 bases at J, with 15 bases between the two ends. The CDR3 covers 13 residues. The germline gives CDR1 LGHDT, CDR2 YNNKEL (reference sequence). CDR3 in amino acids: CASSVRPGGPQHF. The CDR3 nucleotides read TGTGCCAGCAGCGTCCGACCCGGGGGTCCCCAGCATTTT.

The sample holds many counts of this clonotype. This chain links TRBV29-1 with TRBJ1-2; no clear D. The CDR3 covers 11 residues. Trimming removed 1 base from V and 8 bases from J, with 8 bases in between. Germline CDR1 reads SQVTM; CDR2 reads ANQGSEA. The chain's CDR3 is CSVEGTEGYTF. CDR3 in DNA: TGCAGCGTTGAAGGGACTGAAGGCTACACCTTC.

This clonotype was counted at least ten times. The rearrangement uses TRBV11-2 and TRBJ2-1, with D possibly being TRBD1 or TRBD2 (5 bases each). Germline V gives CDR1 SGHAT, CDR2 FQNNGV. The CDR3 runs to 16 residues. Trimming stripped 4 bases from V and 7 bases from J, with 20 bases between. This CDR3 is CASSWGWTPDVNEQFF. Here the CDR3 DNA reads TGTGCCAGCAGCTGGGGGTGGACTCCCGACGTAAATGAGCAGTTCTTC.

This clonotype was detected ten times or more. The chain couples TRBV29-1 to TRBJ2-3; D is perhaps TRBD1 or TRBD2 (6 bases each). Germline V CDR1 and CDR2: SQVTM, ANQGSEA. Trimming shortened V by 7 bases and J by 8 bases, and 10 bases separated the two germline ends. The CDR3 spans 10 residues. The CDR3 reads CSGEGGTQYF. As DNA, the CDR3 is TGCAGCGGAGAGGGGGGTACGCAGTATTTT.

This clonotype was observed a handful of times. The V call is TRBV29-1, the J call TRBJ1-1; 7 bases agree with TRBD1. Germline-derived CDR1 and CDR2 are SQVTM and ANQGSEA. The length of the CDR3 is 14 residues. V dropped 2 bases and J dropped 2; count of bases not matched to a gene: 5. CDR3 DNA sequence: TGCAGCGTTGAAAAGGGGGCGTATAACACTGAAGCTTTCTTT. Translated, it gives CSVEKGAYNTEAFF.

The chain couples TRBV20-1 to TRBJ1-5; 7 nucleotides line up with TRBD1. This CDR3 spans 12 amino acids. Germline V gives CDR1 DFQATT, CDR2 SNEGSKA (reference sequence). J lost 6 bases, V lost 6 bases, and 5 bases had no gene match. CDR3 sequence (DNA): TGCAGTGCGCGACAGGGCGCTCAGCCCCAGCATTTT. This sequence encodes CSARQGAQPQHF.

This clonotype was counted at least ten times. The J gene is TRBJ1-2, the V gene TRBV28; no firm D call. The CDR3 contains 14 residues. V shed 2 bases and J shed 5 bases, with 12 bases lying between them. CDR1 is MDHEN and CDR2 is SYDVKM in the germline V gene. The CDR3 region has the DNA TGTGCCAGCAGTTTAGAAGGGCAGCTTTATGGCTACACCTTC. Protein: CASSLEGQLYGYTF.